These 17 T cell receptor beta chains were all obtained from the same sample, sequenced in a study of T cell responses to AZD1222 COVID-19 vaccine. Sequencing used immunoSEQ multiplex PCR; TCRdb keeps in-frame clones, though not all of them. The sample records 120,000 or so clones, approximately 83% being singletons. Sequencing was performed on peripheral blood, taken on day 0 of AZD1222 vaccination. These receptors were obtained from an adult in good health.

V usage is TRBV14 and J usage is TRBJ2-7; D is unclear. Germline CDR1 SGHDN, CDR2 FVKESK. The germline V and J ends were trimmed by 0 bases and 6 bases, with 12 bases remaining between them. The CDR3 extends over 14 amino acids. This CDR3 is CASSQELGRSEQYF. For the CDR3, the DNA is TGTGCCAGCAGCCAAGAACTTGGCAGATCCGAGCAGTACTTC.

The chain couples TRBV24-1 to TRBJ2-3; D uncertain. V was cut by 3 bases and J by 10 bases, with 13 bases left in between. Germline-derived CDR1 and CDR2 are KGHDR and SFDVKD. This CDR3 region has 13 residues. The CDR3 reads CATSDGVSSPQYF. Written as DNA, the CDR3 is TGTGCCACCAGTGATGGGGTGTCGAGCCCGCAGTATTTT.

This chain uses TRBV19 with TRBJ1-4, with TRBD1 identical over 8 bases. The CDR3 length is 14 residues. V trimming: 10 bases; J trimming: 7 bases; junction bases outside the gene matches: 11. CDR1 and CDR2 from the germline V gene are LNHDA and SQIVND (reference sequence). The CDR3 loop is CATLDRGVSEKLFF. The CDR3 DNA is TGTGCCACCCTCGACAGGGGAGTGAGTGAAAAACTGTTTTTT.

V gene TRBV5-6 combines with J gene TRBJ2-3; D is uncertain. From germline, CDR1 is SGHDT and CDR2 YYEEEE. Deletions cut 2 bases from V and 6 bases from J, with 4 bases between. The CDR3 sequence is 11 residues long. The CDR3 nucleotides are TGTGCCAGCAGCTTCGGGGATACGCAGTATTTT. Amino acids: CASSFGDTQYF.

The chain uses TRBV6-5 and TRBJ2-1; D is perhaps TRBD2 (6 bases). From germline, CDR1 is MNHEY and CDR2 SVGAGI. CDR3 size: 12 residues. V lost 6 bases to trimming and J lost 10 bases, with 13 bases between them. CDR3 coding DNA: TGTGCCAGCAGCCCGGGAGCCCCGGAGCAGTTCTTC. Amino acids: CASSPGAPEQFF.

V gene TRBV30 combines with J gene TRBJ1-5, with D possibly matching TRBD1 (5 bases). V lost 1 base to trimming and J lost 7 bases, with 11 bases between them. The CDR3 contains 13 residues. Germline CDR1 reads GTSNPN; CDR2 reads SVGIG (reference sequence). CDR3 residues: CAWSGPRGQPQHF. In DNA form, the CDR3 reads TGTGCCTGGAGTGGCCCCCGGGGGCAGCCCCAGCATTTT.

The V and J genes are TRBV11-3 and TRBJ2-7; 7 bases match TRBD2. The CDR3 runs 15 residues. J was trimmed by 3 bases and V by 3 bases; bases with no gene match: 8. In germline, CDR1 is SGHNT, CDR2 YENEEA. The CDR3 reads CASSFWASGDYEQYF. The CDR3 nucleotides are TGTGCCAGCAGCTTTTGGGCTAGCGGAGACTACGAGCAGTACTTC.

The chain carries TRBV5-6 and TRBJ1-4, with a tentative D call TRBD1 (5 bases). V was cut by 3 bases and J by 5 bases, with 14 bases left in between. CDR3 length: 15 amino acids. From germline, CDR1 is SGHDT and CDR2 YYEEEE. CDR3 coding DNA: TGTGCCAGCAGCTCAACCGGGACGGGGAATGAAAAACTGTTTTTT. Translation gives CASSSTGTGNEKLFF.

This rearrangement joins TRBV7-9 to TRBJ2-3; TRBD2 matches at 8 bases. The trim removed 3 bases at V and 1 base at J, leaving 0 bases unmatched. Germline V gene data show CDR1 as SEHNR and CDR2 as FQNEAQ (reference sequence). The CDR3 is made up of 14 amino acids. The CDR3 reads CASSFSGGTDTQYF. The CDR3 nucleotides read TGTGCCAGCAGCTTTAGCGGGGGCACAGATACGCAGTATTTT.

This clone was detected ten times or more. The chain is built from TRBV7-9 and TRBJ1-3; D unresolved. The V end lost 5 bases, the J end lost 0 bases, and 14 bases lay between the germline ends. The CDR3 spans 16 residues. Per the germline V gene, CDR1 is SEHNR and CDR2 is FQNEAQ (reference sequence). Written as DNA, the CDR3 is TGTGCCAGCAGCCCAAAGTTCCGGATCTCTGGAAACACCATATATTTT. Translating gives CASSPKFRISGNTIYF.

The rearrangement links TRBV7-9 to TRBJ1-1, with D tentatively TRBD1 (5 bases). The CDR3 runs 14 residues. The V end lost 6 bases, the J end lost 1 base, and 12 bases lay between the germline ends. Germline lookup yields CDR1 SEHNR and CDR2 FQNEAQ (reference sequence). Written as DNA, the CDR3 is TGTGCCAGCAGAGCGGGGCGGTCGAACACTGAAGCTTTCTTT. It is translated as CASRAGRSNTEAFF.

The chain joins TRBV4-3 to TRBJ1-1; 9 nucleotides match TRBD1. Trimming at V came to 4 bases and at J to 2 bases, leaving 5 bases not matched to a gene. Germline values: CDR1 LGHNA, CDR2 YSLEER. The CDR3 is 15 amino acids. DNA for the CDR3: TGCGCCAGCAGCCCAGCGGACAGGGGAAACACTGAAGCTTTCTTT. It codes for CASSPADRGNTEAFF.

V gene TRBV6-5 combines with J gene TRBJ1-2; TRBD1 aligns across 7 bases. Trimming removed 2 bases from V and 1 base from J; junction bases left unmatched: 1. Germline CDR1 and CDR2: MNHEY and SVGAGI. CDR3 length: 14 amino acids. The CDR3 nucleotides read TGTGCCAGCAGTTACGCAGGGGGTAACTATGGCTACACCTTC. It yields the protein CASSYAGGNYGYTF.

The CDR3 region has the DNA TGTGCCAGTAGAAATAACTATGGCTACACCTTC. As protein: CASRNNYGYTF. The chain combines TRBV19 with TRBJ1-2, with D unclear. The germline V and J ends were trimmed by 6 bases and 1 base, with 3 bases remaining between them. Per germline, CDR1 LNHDA and CDR2 SQIVND (reference sequence). The length of the CDR3 is 11 residues.

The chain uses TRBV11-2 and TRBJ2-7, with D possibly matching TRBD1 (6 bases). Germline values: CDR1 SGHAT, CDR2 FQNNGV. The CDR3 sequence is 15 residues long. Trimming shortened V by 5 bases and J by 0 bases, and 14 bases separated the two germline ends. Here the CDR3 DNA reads TGTGCCAGCAGCATCAAACAGGGATACTCCTACGAGCAGTACTTC. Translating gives CASSIKQGYSYEQYF. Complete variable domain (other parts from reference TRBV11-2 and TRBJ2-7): EAGVAQSPRYKIIEKRQSVAFWCNPISGHATLYWYQQILGQGPKLLIQFQNNGVVDDSQLPKDRFSAERLKGVDSTLKIQPAKLEDSAVYLCASSIKQGYSYEQYFGPGTRLTVT.

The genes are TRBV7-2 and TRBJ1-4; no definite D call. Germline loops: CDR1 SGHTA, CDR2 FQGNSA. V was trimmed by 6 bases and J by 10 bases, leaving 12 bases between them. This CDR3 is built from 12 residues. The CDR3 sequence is CASSLMKAKLFF. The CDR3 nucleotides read TGTGCCAGCAGTCTTATGAAGGCAAAACTGTTTTTT.

CDR3 DNA: TGTGCCAGCAGTGTTACCGGGAACCCTGGGTACGAGCAGTACTTC. Translated, it gives CASSVTGNPGYEQYF. The chain couples TRBV9 to TRBJ2-7; possible D gene TRBD2, 5 bases. The CDR3 consists of 15 residues. V was pared by 5 bases and J by 4 bases, with 19 bases between. CDR1 and CDR2 from the germline V gene are SGDLS and YYNGEE.